This TCR beta chain was observed in a study of CD8+CD57+ T cells in acquired aplastic anemia. Researchers used genomic DNA as the template to profile TCR beta VDJ and CDR3. MiXCR, applied by TCRdb to the reads, yields one record per CDR3 protein. The sample has roughly 200,000 distinct CDR3 sequences; 65% are singletons. The length of the CDR3 is 13 residues. V lost 3 bases to trimming and J lost 6 bases, with 12 bases between them. CDR1 SGDLS and CDR2 YYNGEE come from the germline V gene. This clonotype was recorded a few times. The patients chosen for sequencing had shown expansion of CD8+CD57+ cells (detected by flow cytometry).

This clonotype originated in a human donor with aplastic anemia. Sequences were obtained from sorted CD4+, CD8+, or CD8+CD57+ T cells (not recorded which) from PBMCs. The V call is TRBV9, the J call TRBJ1-2; D is undetermined. The CDR3 sequence is CASSDGDLDGYTF. CDR3 DNA sequence: TGTGCCAGCAGCGATGGGGATTTGGATGGCTACACCTTC.